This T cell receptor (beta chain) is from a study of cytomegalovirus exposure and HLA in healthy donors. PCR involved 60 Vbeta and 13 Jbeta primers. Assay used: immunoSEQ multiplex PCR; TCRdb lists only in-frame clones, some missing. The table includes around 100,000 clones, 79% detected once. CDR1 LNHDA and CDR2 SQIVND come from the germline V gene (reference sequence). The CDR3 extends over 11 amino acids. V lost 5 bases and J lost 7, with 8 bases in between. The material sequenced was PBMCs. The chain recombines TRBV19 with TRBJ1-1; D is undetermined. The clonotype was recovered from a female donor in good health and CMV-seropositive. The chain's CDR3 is CASSLPGEAFF. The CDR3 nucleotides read TGTGCCAGTAGTCTCCCGGGTGAAGCTTTCTTT.